This TCR beta chain was recorded in a study of T cells in localized non-small cell lung cancer. Trimming stripped 4 bases from V and 1 base from J, with 13 bases between. Germline V lookup: CDR1 LNHNV, CDR2 YYDKDF (reference sequence). The CDR3 runs 15 residues. Turning to this clone: Its antigen remains unknown.

Some clones are missing from TCRdb's copy, which holds only in-frame ones; the method was immunoSEQ multiplex PCR. The sample records tens of thousands of clones, 91% being singletons. Study results and caveats: Clonality of T cells reached its maximum in uninvolved adjacent lung, surpassing tumor. Researchers found a median around 50 of the top 100 tumor clones in adjacent lung. Analysis by sequencing included only one tumor region, so heterogeneity remains possible. A raised T cell density in blood coincided with lengthier overall survival.

This sequence originates from a man between 35 and 75 years old with stage I lung adenocarcinoma. V usage is TRBV15 and J usage is TRBJ1-1, with a weak D call TRBD1 (5 bases). Sample: peripheral blood, taken before any cancer treatment. The CDR3 is CATSTGRDSNTEAFF. The CDR3 bases are TGTGCCACCAGCACCGGACGGGACTCGAACACTGAAGCTTTCTTT.